Listed below are T cell receptor beta chains from one sample, sequenced in a study of T cell responses to AZD1222 COVID-19 vaccine. Profiled with immunoSEQ multiplex PCR; TCRdb holds only in-frame clones, not every one. The sample has roughly 120,000 clones; about 90% are singletons. The sample was peripheral blood, taken on day 0 of MenACWY control vaccination. These receptors were obtained from an adult in good health. The CDR3 runs from the conserved cysteine through the conserved F or W. Each record gives: CDR3 length, clone size, J gene, D gene, V gene, CDR3 DNA, CDR3 protein. The D gene is left open where the match is weak. Size is stated for part of the rows, as once, few or many counts, or as a class when the clone is expanded.

cdr3_length: 14; clone_size: -; j_call: TRBJ1-2; d_call: TRBD1; v_call: TRBV5-4; cdr3_nt: TGTGCCAGCAGCTTGTTTAACAGGGGACGCGGCTACACCTTC; cdr3_aa: CASSLFNRGRGYTF
cdr3_length: 16; clone_size: once; j_call: TRBJ2-3; d_call: TRBD1; v_call: TRBV4-1; cdr3_nt: TGCGCCAGCAGCCAAGAAGGGACAGGGGGAACAGATACGCAGTATTTT; cdr3_aa: CASSQEGTGGTDTQYF
cdr3_length: 16; clone_size: -; j_call: TRBJ2-3; d_call: TRBD1; v_call: TRBV5-1; cdr3_nt: TGCGCCAGCAGCGCCGGGACAGGGGGAAACACAGATACGCAGTATTTT; cdr3_aa: CASSAGTGGNTDTQYF
cdr3_length: 13; clone_size: -; j_call: TRBJ1-1; d_call: -; v_call: TRBV10-2; cdr3_nt: TGCGCCAGCAGTGAAAGTTCAGAAAGTGAAGCTTTCTTT; cdr3_aa: CASSESSESEAFF
cdr3_length: 11; clone_size: -; j_call: TRBJ1-2; d_call: -; v_call: TRBV30; cdr3_nt: TGTGCCTGGATCAAGCGGTATGGCTACACCTTC; cdr3_aa: CAWIKRYGYTF
cdr3_length: 20; clone_size: -; j_call: TRBJ2-1; d_call: TRBD2; v_call: TRBV2; cdr3_nt: TGTGCCAGCAGTGAAGCGACACTAGCGGGAGGCCCAAGCTCCTACAATGAGCAGTTCTTC; cdr3_aa: CASSEATLAGGPSSYNEQFF
cdr3_length: 13; clone_size: once; j_call: TRBJ1-1; d_call: -; v_call: TRBV5-8; cdr3_nt: TGTGCCAGCAGCTCGAATCGGGCGACTGAAGCTTTCTTT; cdr3_aa: CASSSNRATEAFF
cdr3_length: 14; clone_size: once; j_call: TRBJ1-2; d_call: TRBD1; v_call: TRBV5-4; cdr3_nt: TGTGCCAGCAGCTCTCTTATGACAGGGGGTGGCTACACCTTC; cdr3_aa: CASSSLMTGGGYTF
cdr3_length: 12; clone_size: -; j_call: TRBJ2-7; d_call: -; v_call: TRBV28; cdr3_nt: TGTGCCAGCAGTTACCAGGTGCGGGAGCAGTACTTC; cdr3_aa: CASSYQVREQYF
cdr3_length: 15; clone_size: -; j_call: TRBJ2-7; d_call: -; v_call: TRBV28; cdr3_nt: TGTGCCAGCAGTCTCCCGGGCCCGACCCTGAGTGAGCAGTACTTC; cdr3_aa: CASSLPGPTLSEQYF
cdr3_length: 14; clone_size: -; j_call: TRBJ2-7; d_call: TRBD1; v_call: TRBV9; cdr3_nt: TGTGCCAGCAGCGGCGGACAGGGCTGGTTCGAGCAGTACTTC; cdr3_aa: CASSGGQGWFEQYF
cdr3_length: 14; clone_size: -; j_call: TRBJ2-2; d_call: -; v_call: TRBV7-7; cdr3_nt: TGTGCCAGCGCGGCAGCCCCCGGGACCGGGGAGCTGTTTTTT; cdr3_aa: CASAAAPGTGELFF
cdr3_length: 17; clone_size: -; j_call: TRBJ2-7; d_call: TRBD2; v_call: TRBV10-1; cdr3_nt: TGCGCCAGCAGTGAGGGGGGACTAGCGGGAGGGCCGAACGAGCAGTACTTC; cdr3_aa: CASSEGGLAGGPNEQYF
cdr3_length: 11; clone_size: -; j_call: TRBJ1-2; d_call: -; v_call: TRBV2; cdr3_nt: TGTGCCAGCAGCTACGAATATGGCTACACCTTC; cdr3_aa: CASSYEYGYTF
cdr3_length: 15; clone_size: -; j_call: TRBJ2-3; d_call: -; v_call: TRBV28; cdr3_nt: TGTGCCAGCAGTTCACAGGGCGTCAGCACAGATACGCAGTATTTT; cdr3_aa: CASSSQGVSTDTQYF
cdr3_length: 14; clone_size: -; j_call: TRBJ1-5; d_call: -; v_call: TRBV19; cdr3_nt: TGTGCCAGTCGTTCCCAGGGTACCAATCAGCCCCAGCATTTT; cdr3_aa: CASRSQGTNQPQHF